One sample yielded the 19 T cell receptor beta chains listed below, sequenced in a study of blood T cell repertoires in COVID-19. Data came from immunoSEQ multiplex PCR; TCRdb stores just in-frame clones and leaves some out. The table includes tens of thousands of clones, around 67% detected once. Sequenced: peripheral blood. The receptor set was obtained from a woman between 65 and 79 years old with acute or convalescent COVID-19.

This sequence joins TRBV6-6 and TRBJ2-7; 12 nucleotides match TRBD1. V gave up 4 bases and J gave up 3 bases; unmatched junction bases: 4. The CDR3 is 15 amino acids. Germline-derived CDR1 and CDR2 are MNHNY and SVGAGI (reference sequence). CDR3 protein: CASSSRDRGLYEQYF. The CDR3 bases are TGTGCCAGCAGTTCCAGGGACAGGGGGCTCTACGAGCAGTACTTC.

The chain uses TRBV10-3 and TRBJ2-3, with TRBD2 identical over 8 bases. Germline V gene data show CDR1 as ENHRY and CDR2 as SYGVKD. Trimming at V came to 3 bases and at J to 2 bases, leaving 4 bases not matched to a gene. This CDR3 is built from 15 residues. For the CDR3, the DNA is TGTGCCATCAGTGAAACTAGCGGCCCCACAGATACGCAGTATTTT. Protein sequence: CAISETSGPTDTQYF.

In DNA form, the CDR3 reads TGTGCCAGCAGCTTAGCTGGGACAGCCGGCACTGAAGCTTTCTTT. It codes for CASSLAGTAGTEAFF. The chain uses TRBV7-6 and TRBJ1-1; TRBD1 aligns across 7 bases. The CDR3 contains 15 residues. The germline V gene has CDR1 SGHVS and CDR2 FNYEAQ. The junction had 5 bases not matched to a gene; V was cut back by 0 bases and J by 4 bases.

The V call is TRBV3-1 (or the pseudogene TRBV3-2), the J call TRBJ1-1; unclear D gene. The CDR3 has 12 amino acids. CDR1 is LGHDT and CDR2 is YNNKEL in the germline V gene (reference sequence). V lost 3 bases and J lost 1, with 3 bases in between. The chain's CDR3 is CASSHRNTEAFF. CDR3 DNA: TGTGCCAGCAGCCACAGGAACACTGAAGCTTTCTTT.

The chain links TRBV5-5 to TRBJ2-7, with 7 bases identical to TRBD1. Germline CDR1 reads SGHKS; CDR2 reads YYEKEE (reference sequence). The CDR3 has 13 residues. V lost 4 bases, J lost 4 bases, and 5 bases stayed unmatched. In DNA form, the CDR3 reads TGTGCCAGCAGCCGTGGGACAGAGTACGAGCAGTACGTC. Encoded protein: CASSRGTEYEQYV.

The chain couples TRBV5-4 to TRBJ2-5; D perhaps matches TRBD2 (6 bases). Trimming removed 3 bases from V and 4 bases from J, with 13 bases in between. CDR1 SGHNT and CDR2 YYREEE come from the germline V gene (reference sequence). This CDR3 is 14 amino acids long. CDR3 protein: CASSSPGTSETQYF. CDR3 nucleotide sequence: TGTGCCAGCAGCTCTCCCGGGACTTCAGAGACCCAGTACTTC.

The V call is TRBV5-1, the J call TRBJ1-1, with 10 bases matching TRBD1. CDR1 SGHRS and CDR2 YFSETQ come from the germline V gene. This CDR3 spans 14 amino acids. V lost 4 bases and J lost 5; bases outside the gene matches: 5. CDR3 protein: CASSTGQGWTEAFF. CDR3 in DNA: TGCGCCAGCAGCACGGGACAGGGGTGGACTGAAGCTTTCTTT.

The gene calls are TRBV19 and TRBJ2-7, with TRBD1 matching 7 bases. CDR3 length: 14 residues. Losses at the gene ends were 4 bases for V and 0 bases for J; bases not matched to a gene: 3. The germline gives CDR1 LNHDA, CDR2 SQIVND (reference sequence). CDR3 in DNA: TGTGCCAGTAGTACCGGGACAGTCTCCTACGAGCAGTACTTC. Amino acid sequence: CASSTGTVSYEQYF.

As to this clone: The same CDR3 is also encoded by other DNA sequences in this sample. The genes are TRBV6-5 and TRBJ2-6; 7 bases are shared with TRBD2. This CDR3 is built from 15 residues. CDR1 MNHEY and CDR2 SVGAGI come from the germline V gene. With 6 bases clipped from V and 0 bases from J, the junction kept 2 bases outside the gene matches. This CDR3 reads CASRGGDSGANVLTF. The CDR3 DNA reads TGTGCCAGCAGGGGAGGGGACTCTGGGGCCAACGTCCTGACTTTC.

This clone was found once. This rearrangement joins TRBV30 to TRBJ1-1; 7 positions match TRBD1. This CDR3 contains 12 residues. Germline CDR1 is GTSNPN and CDR2 is SVGIG (reference sequence). V shed 5 bases and J 10 bases; nucleotides not matched to a gene: 10. The CDR3 reads CAWGSLQGGAFF. The CDR3 nucleotides read TGTGCCTGGGGATCTCTTCAGGGGGGAGCTTTCTTT.

V is TRBV19 and J is TRBJ1-4; D gene ambiguous. The ends were cut back, 1 base at V and 4 bases at J, with 13 bases in the middle. Germline CDR1 LNHDA, CDR2 SQIVND (reference sequence). This CDR3 region has 16 residues. The CDR3 bases are TGTGCCAGTAGTATAGGATCAACGGCGGGTAATGAAAAACTGTTTTTT. Translation gives CASSIGSTAGNEKLFF.

The gene calls are TRBV19 and TRBJ2-2, with 10 bases lining up with TRBD1. Trimming at V came to 9 bases and at J to 8 bases, leaving 6 bases not matched to a gene. Germline values: CDR1 LNHDA, CDR2 SQIVND (reference sequence). CDR3 length: 13 amino acids. The chain's CDR3 is CASNVDRGGELFF. The CDR3, as DNA: TGTGCCAGCAATGTGGACAGGGGGGGGGAGCTGTTTTTT.

The chain is built from TRBV5-1 and TRBJ1-2, with TRBD1 identical over 8 bases. The CDR3 consists of 13 residues. Germline CDR1 is SGHRS and CDR2 is YFSETQ. V shed 3 bases and J 2 bases; nucleotides not matched to a gene: 0. The CDR3: CASSWTGNYGYTF. CDR3 nucleotides: TGCGCCAGCAGCTGGACAGGGAACTATGGCTACACCTTC. The whole variable domain, remainder taken from reference TRBV5-1 and TRBJ1-2, is KAGVTQTPRYLIKTRGQQVTLSCSPISGHRSVSWYQQTPGQGLQFLFEYFSETQRNKGNFPGRFSGRQFSNSRSEMNVSTLELGDSALYLCASSWTGNYGYTFGSGTRLTVV.

Only a few counts were recorded for this clone. The chain employs TRBV25-1 and TRBJ2-7, with TRBD2 identical over 7 bases. The CDR3 is 14 residues long. From germline, CDR1 is MGHDK and CDR2 SYGVNS. The junction had 2 bases not matched to a gene; V was cut back by 2 bases and J by 1 base. This chain's CDR3 is CASSEPGLSYEQYF. As DNA, the CDR3 is TGTGCCAGCAGTGAACCGGGACTATCCTACGAGCAGTACTTC.

The chain combines TRBV21-1 with TRBJ2-6; TRBD2 is the table's D call and was not checked against the DNA. TRBV21-1 is a documented pseudogene. The CDR3 runs to 21 residues. The CDR3 spells CASSKGVSARRETSGANVLTF. The DNA for the CDR3 is TGTGCCAGCAGCAAAGGGGTCAGCGCTCGTAGGGAGACCTCTGGGGCCAACGTCCTGACTTTC.

The V gene is TRBV7-6, the J gene TRBJ2-1; D is unresolved. The V gene's germline CDR1 is SGHVS and CDR2 FNYEAQ. The V end lost 5 bases, the J end lost 2 bases, and 13 bases lay between the germline ends. There are 15 residues in the CDR3. CDR3 region: CASSRDGVTYNEQFF. The CDR3 nucleotides are TGTGCCAGCAGCCGAGACGGAGTTACCTACAATGAGCAGTTCTTC.

The chain carries TRBV29-1 and TRBJ2-2; D may be TRBD2 (5 bases). Trimming took off 7 bases at V and 5 bases at J, with 17 bases between the two ends. CDR1 SQVTM and CDR2 ANQGSEA come from the germline V gene. This CDR3 comprises 14 residues. CDR3 residues: CSAVSTTGTGELFF. Written as DNA, the CDR3 is TGCAGCGCTGTTTCTACCACGGGGACCGGGGAGCTGTTTTTT.

The J gene is TRBJ1-3, the V gene TRBV3-1 (or the pseudogene TRBV3-2); no reliable D call. Germline loops: CDR1 LGHDT, CDR2 YNNKEL (reference sequence). Trimming left V 4 bases short and J 0 bases short, with 10 bases between. This CDR3 has 15 residues. The CDR3 bases are TGTGCCAGCAGCCCGCCGGGAGTCTCTGGAAACACCATATATTTT. It yields the protein CASSPPGVSGNTIYF.

This chain uses TRBV9 with TRBJ2-5; maybe TRBD1 (6 bases). V was pared by 2 bases and J by 1 base, with 6 bases between. Germline CDR1 and CDR2: SGDLS and YYNGEE. This CDR3 spans 13 amino acids. CDR3 sequence: CASSVRGQETQYF. The DNA for the CDR3 is TGTGCCAGCAGCGTCAGGGGCCAAGAGACCCAGTACTTC.